This TCR beta chain was sequenced in a study of control samples from healthy donors and cancer patients. Produced via immunoSEQ multiplex PCR; TCRdb's table is partial and in-frame only. Of 85,000 to 95,000 clones detected, approximately 90% appear once; the ten largest clones hold roughly 0.9%. V shed 2 bases, J shed 5 bases, and the junction held 14 bases outside the gene matches. The CDR3 totals 17 residues. Germline V gene lookup returns CDR1 SGHTA and CDR2 FQGNSA. The clonotype originates from a woman aged 25 to 45 in good health. The sequenced sample consisted of blood. This rearrangement joins TRBV7-2 to TRBJ2-5; 7 bases fit TRBD1. The CDR3 DNA reads as TGTGCCAGCAGCTTATACAAGGGGGCAGCCCTTTCGGAGACCCAGTACTTC. It codes for CASSLYKGAALSETQYF.